The 23 T cell receptor beta chains below come from one sample, sequenced in a study of OX40 agonist ivuxolimab in advanced cancers. The table came from immunoSEQ multiplex PCR; TCRdb's copy has only in-frame clones and leaves some out. The sample includes around 83,000 clones, 91% of them seen just once. This specimen consisted of CD4+ or CD8+ T cells sorted from blood, obtained in a trial of the OX40 agonist ivuxolimab. These receptors were taken from an adult with an advanced solid tumor such as melanoma, head and neck, liver or kidney cancer.

This clone is large within its sample. The V gene is TRBV27, the J gene TRBJ1-2, with 7 bases matching TRBD1. Germline V lookup: CDR1 MNHEY, CDR2 SMNVEV (reference sequence). V lost 4 bases, J lost 4 bases, and 3 bases stayed unmatched. This CDR3 region has 13 residues. Here the CDR3 reads CASSSQGPYGYTF. As DNA, the CDR3 is TGTGCCAGCAGTTCACAGGGGCCCTATGGCTACACCTTC.

As DNA, the CDR3 is TGTGCCAGTCAGGACATGACAGGGAACACCGGGGAGCTGTTTTTT. It encodes CASQDMTGNTGELFF. This sequence joins TRBV6-1 and TRBJ2-2; a possible D gene is TRBD1 (6 bases). V was clipped by 9 bases and J by 1 base, with 15 bases between them. Germline-derived CDR1 and CDR2 are MNHNS and SASEGT. The CDR3 length is 15 residues.

The genes are TRBV4-2 and TRBJ2-4; 7 bases are shared with TRBD1. Per the germline V gene, CDR1 is LGHNA and CDR2 is YNFKEQ. V lost 1 base to trimming and J lost 5 bases; unmatched junction nucleotides: 2. The CDR3 is 14 amino acids. In DNA form, the CDR3 reads TGTGCCAGCAGCCAAGCCGGGACAGAAAACATTCAGTACTTC. It specifies CASSQAGTENIQYF.

As DNA, the CDR3 is TGTGCCAGCAGCCGGTCCCCCCCGGGCGAGCAGTACTTC. It encodes CASSRSPPGEQYF. The genes are TRBV28 and TRBJ2-7; D gene unclear. Trimming cost V 6 bases and J 6 bases, with 15 bases left between them. This CDR3 is built from 13 residues. CDR1 is MDHEN, CDR2 SYDVKM, per germline.

The gene calls are TRBV6-1 and TRBJ2-2; D is unclear. Trimming cost V 4 bases and J 2 bases, with 14 bases left between them. Germline V gene sequence: CDR1 MNHNS, CDR2 SASEGT. There are 16 residues in the CDR3. This CDR3 reads CASSVLQMGNTGELFF. The CDR3 bases are TGTGCCAGCAGTGTTTTGCAGATGGGCAACACCGGGGAGCTGTTTTTT.

The chain is built from TRBV11-2 and TRBJ2-5; D is ambiguous. The CDR3 is 14 amino acids. V dropped 5 bases and J dropped 7 bases, with 17 bases sitting between them. Looked up from germline, CDR1 is SGHAT and CDR2 is FQNNGV. In DNA form, the CDR3 reads TGTGCCAGCAGCCCCTCGGGTAGCTCGTCGACCCAGTACTTC. Translated, it gives CASSPSGSSSTQYF.

This CDR3 reads CASSISNRGTGELFF. The CDR3 DNA is TGTGCCAGTAGTATATCCAACAGGGGAACCGGGGAGCTGTTTTTT. V gene TRBV19 combines with J gene TRBJ2-2; 7 bases agree with TRBD1. Germline-derived CDR1 and CDR2 are LNHDA and SQIVND (reference sequence). The CDR3 has 15 residues. Trimming took 2 bases from V and 5 from J; bases not matched to a gene: 5.

This chain joins TRBV7-3 and TRBJ2-1; D is possibly TRBD1 or TRBD2 (5 bases each). The ends were cut back, 5 bases at V and 8 bases at J, with 16 bases in the middle. CDR1 SGHTA and CDR2 FQGTGA come from the germline V gene. The CDR3 sequence is 14 residues long. The CDR3 sequence is CASSMGLASDEQFF. As DNA, the CDR3 is TGTGCCAGCAGCATGGGGCTAGCTTCCGATGAGCAGTTCTTC.

The V call is TRBV2, the J call TRBJ1-1, with no clear D. The CDR3 totals 12 residues. Per germline, CDR1 SNHLY and CDR2 FYNNEI. V shed 8 bases and J shed 1 base, with 8 bases lying between them. CDR3 protein: CASGVGNTEAFF. The CDR3 DNA is TGTGCCAGCGGGGTAGGGAACACTGAAGCTTTCTTT.

The rearrangement uses TRBV29-1 and TRBJ2-5; TRBD1 or TRBD2 may be the D gene (5 bases each). In germline, CDR1 is SQVTM, CDR2 ANQGSEA. The V gene lost 6 bases and the J gene lost 4 bases, with 12 bases spanning the gap. This CDR3 spans 12 amino acids. CDR3 protein: CSVGTTGETQYF. As DNA, the CDR3 is TGCAGCGTAGGGACGACGGGAGAGACCCAGTACTTC.

Remarks on this clone: The junction shows a germline mismatch at one end, possibly a read error. The chain uses TRBV6-6 and TRBJ2-7; 7 bases fit TRBD2. From germline, CDR1 is MNHNY and CDR2 SVGAGI (reference sequence). The CDR3 length is 15 residues. CDR3 nucleotide sequence: TGTGCCAGCAGCGAACCGGGGACTACCTCCAACGAGCAGTACTTC. Translating it yields CASSEPGTTSNEQYF.

V gene TRBV5-1 combines with J gene TRBJ1-4, with 8 bases lining up with TRBD1. V shed 3 bases and J 8 bases; nucleotides not matched to a gene: 6. Germline V gene lookup returns CDR1 SGHRS and CDR2 YFSETQ. This CDR3 spans 14 amino acids. The CDR3 nucleotides are TGCGCCAGCAGCTCGGACAGGGTGAGCGAAAAACTGTTTTTT. Residues: CASSSDRVSEKLFF.

V usage is TRBV4-2 and J usage is TRBJ2-6, with a tentative D call TRBD2 (5 bases). V lost 3 bases and J lost 1, with 16 bases in between. The germline CDR1 and CDR2 sequences are LGHNA and YNFKEQ. The CDR3 runs 18 residues. The chain's CDR3 is CASSQTGGYRSGANVLTF. Here the CDR3 DNA reads TGTGCCAGCAGCCAGACTGGCGGGTATCGGTCTGGGGCCAACGTCCTGACTTTC.

The chain's CDR3 is CASSSGGSIRNEKLFF. The CDR3 coding sequence is TGCGCCAGCAGCTCAGGGGGCTCTATCAGGAATGAAAAACTGTTTTTT. V is TRBV5-1 and J is TRBJ1-4; 8 bases line up with TRBD1. CDR1 and CDR2 from the germline V gene are SGHRS and YFSETQ. V lost 3 bases, J lost 5 bases, and 9 bases stayed unmatched. The CDR3 loop spans 16 amino acids.

The chain joins TRBV9 to TRBJ1-3; D is possibly TRBD1 (6 bases). Trimming removed 0 bases at V and 2 bases at J, with 9 bases between. This CDR3 is built from 15 residues. Germline assignment: CDR1 SGDLS and CDR2 YYNGEE. The CDR3 sequence: CASSVAGGTGNTIYF. The DNA for the CDR3 is TGTGCCAGCAGCGTAGCGGGGGGCACTGGAAACACCATATATTTT.

The chain employs TRBV4-2 and TRBJ2-3, with D possibly being TRBD2 (5 bases). CDR1 is LGHNA and CDR2 is YNFKEQ in the germline V gene. The CDR3 loop spans 13 amino acids. V shed 4 bases and J shed 5 bases, with 10 bases lying between them. The CDR3 protein is CASSLRTEDTQYF. Here the CDR3 DNA reads TGTGCCAGCAGCCTTCGGACTGAAGATACGCAGTATTTT.

The chain joins TRBV28 to TRBJ2-1; the match to TRBD2 covers 12 bases. Per the germline V gene, CDR1 is MDHEN and CDR2 is SYDVKM. V lost 3 bases, J lost 5 bases, and 5 bases stayed unmatched. CDR3 length: 16 residues. The CDR3 protein is CASSLTSGSTHNEQFF. CDR3 nucleotide sequence: TGTGCCAGCAGTTTGACTAGCGGGAGTACCCACAATGAGCAGTTCTTC.

The J gene is TRBJ2-7, the V gene TRBV29-1; the D is unclear. Germline values: CDR1 SQVTM, CDR2 ANQGSEA. Deletions cut 4 bases from V and 1 base from J, with 5 bases between. This CDR3 has 11 residues. DNA of the CDR3: TGCAGCGTTGCAGTTTCCTACGAGCAGTACTTC. This translates into CSVAVSYEQYF.

The J gene is TRBJ2-4, the V gene TRBV28; no reliable D call. Germline CDR1 reads MDHEN; CDR2 reads SYDVKM. Trimming stripped 6 bases from V and 0 bases from J, with 15 bases between. This CDR3 has 16 amino acids. In DNA form, the CDR3 reads TGTGCCAGCAGAAAAGGAAGGGCCATAGCCAAAAACATTCAGTACTTC. This translates into CASRKGRAIAKNIQYF.

This rearrangement joins TRBV29-1 to TRBJ2-2, with D perhaps matching TRBD1 (6 bases). V lost 5 bases to trimming and J lost 7 bases, with 20 bases between them. The CDR3 sequence is 15 residues long. Germline V gene sequence: CDR1 SQVTM, CDR2 ANQGSEA. This chain's CDR3 is CSVRSMAGASGELFF. CDR3 coding DNA: TGCAGCGTTCGCTCTATGGCAGGGGCGAGCGGGGAGCTGTTTTTT.

As DNA, the CDR3 is TGTGCCAGCAGCTCGGGGACAGGGGGCAGTGATTCCTACAATGAGCAGTTCTTC. Encoded protein: CASSSGTGGSDSYNEQFF. The chain links TRBV7-8 to TRBJ2-1, with 12 bases matching TRBD1. Germline CDR1 is SGHVS and CDR2 is FQNEAQ. The CDR3 length is 18 residues. Losses at the gene ends were 4 bases for V and 1 base for J; bases not matched to a gene: 8.

This clone appeared a single time. The chain couples TRBV5-4 to TRBJ2-1, with D perhaps matching TRBD2 (5 bases). V was pared by 5 bases and J by 2 bases, with 11 bases between. The CDR3 is 14 residues long. Germline V gives CDR1 SGHNT, CDR2 YYREEE (reference sequence). CDR3 bases: TGTGCCAGCAGTCGGACTCAGCCCTACAATGAGCAGTTCTTC. As protein: CASSRTQPYNEQFF.

The V call is TRBV30, the J call TRBJ2-7, with D uncertain. The CDR3 is 15 residues long. Trimming pared 0 bases from V and 0 bases from J, leaving 12 bases between. The germline gives CDR1 GTSNPN, CDR2 SVGIG (reference sequence). In DNA, the CDR3 is TGTGCCTGGAGTGTACGCGACACCTTCTCCTACGAGCAGTACTTC. Protein: CAWSVRDTFSYEQYF.